Below, 24 T cell receptor beta chains from the same sample are listed, as sequenced in a study of blood T cell repertoires in COVID-19. Clones were sequenced by immunoSEQ multiplex PCR, and TCRdb holds only the in-frame ones, with some missing. The sample lists tens of thousands of clones, about 90% occurring once. Sequencing was carried out using peripheral blood. The origin of the receptors is a woman older than 75 with active or convalescent COVID-19.

V and J are TRBV19 and TRBJ1-1, with D perhaps matching TRBD1 (5 bases). The CDR3 loop spans 14 amino acids. The germline V and J ends were trimmed by 3 bases and 2 bases, with 10 bases remaining between them. Per the germline V gene, CDR1 is LNHDA and CDR2 is SQIVND (reference sequence). In DNA, the CDR3 is TGTGCCAGTAGTATCGACAGAGTTAACACTGAAGCTTTCTTT. Translating gives CASSIDRVNTEAFF.

This chain joins TRBV4-3 and TRBJ2-1; the match to TRBD2 covers 14 bases. The CDR3 covers 18 residues. Trimming took 1 base from V and 4 from J; bases not matched to a gene: 6. The V gene's germline CDR1 is LGHNA and CDR2 YSLEER. CDR3 DNA: TGCGCCAGCAGCCAAGGACTAGCGGGAGGGCTCTCTTACAATGAGCAGTTCTTC. Translating it yields CASSQGLAGGLSYNEQFF.

This clone was recorded a few times. The V and J genes are TRBV19 and TRBJ1-2; D is perhaps TRBD1 (5 bases). V was pared by 3 bases and J by 8 bases, with 13 bases between. The germline V gene encodes CDR1 LNHDA and CDR2 SQIVND (reference sequence). This CDR3 spans 13 amino acids. CDR3 sequence (DNA): TGTGCCAGTAGTATGGGGCAACCAAACGGCTACACCTTC. Amino acid sequence: CASSMGQPNGYTF.

V is TRBV9 and J is TRBJ2-7, with 12 bases lining up with TRBD2. The CDR3 contains 16 residues. Trimming at V came to 2 bases and at J to 6 bases, leaving 9 bases not matched to a gene. Germline values: CDR1 SGDLS, CDR2 YYNGEE. CDR3 in amino acids: CASSVSPSGLAGEQYF. CDR3 nucleotides: TGTGCCAGCAGCGTCTCTCCGTCGGGACTAGCGGGCGAGCAGTACTTC.

The CDR3 is CASSLAGNEKLFF. Written as DNA, the CDR3 is TGCGCCAGCAGCTTGGCGGGGAATGAAAAACTGTTTTTT. The chain uses TRBV5-1 and TRBJ1-4; D gene ambiguous. Trimming took 0 bases from V and 5 from J, leaving 5 bases between them. CDR3 length: 13 amino acids. The germline CDR1 and CDR2 sequences are SGHRS and YFSETQ. Full variable domain (outside the CDR3, taken from reference TRBV5-1 and TRBJ1-4): KAGVTQTPRYLIKTRGQQVTLSCSPISGHRSVSWYQQTPGQGLQFLFEYFSETQRNKGNFPGRFSGRQFSNSRSEMNVSTLELGDSALYLCASSLAGNEKLFFGSGTQLSVL.

The CDR3 here is CASSPETESPLHF. The CDR3 bases are TGTGCCAGCAGTCCGGAGACGGAATCACCCCTCCACTTT. The chain employs TRBV12-3 or TRBV12-4 and TRBJ1-6; D gene ambiguous. The CDR3 spans 13 residues. V gave up 5 bases and J gave up 10 bases, with 12 bases separating them.

CDR3 nucleotides: TGTGCCAGCACCCGCGCCTTAGTGGGGGGTGCTGGGGCCAACGTCCTGACTTTC. It translates to CASTRALVGGAGANVLTF. The rearrangement uses TRBV27 and TRBJ2-6, with D perhaps matching TRBD2 (6 bases). CDR1 is MNHEY, CDR2 SMNVEV, per germline (reference sequence). This CDR3 is built from 18 residues. The ends were cut back, 7 bases at V and 2 bases at J, with 21 bases in the middle.

The V and J genes are TRBV7-8 and TRBJ1-5; D gene ambiguous. Per germline, CDR1 SGHVS and CDR2 FQNEAQ. The CDR3 totals 15 residues. V dropped 1 base and J dropped 5 bases, with 12 bases sitting between them. The CDR3 loop is CASSLVLGWDQPQHF. Here the CDR3 DNA reads TGTGCCAGCAGCTTAGTTTTGGGCTGGGATCAGCCCCAGCATTTT.

The V call is TRBV19, the J call TRBJ2-2; 9 positions agree with TRBD2. With 11 bases clipped from V and 5 bases from J, the junction kept 9 bases outside the gene matches. CDR1 and CDR2 from the germline V gene are LNHDA and SQIVND (reference sequence). The CDR3 has 14 residues. CDR3 sequence (DNA): TGTGCCTCTAGCGGGGCACGGGGTACCGGGGAGCTGTTTTTT. This codes for CASSGARGTGELFF.

The chain uses TRBV18 and TRBJ1-1, with D tentatively TRBD1 (5 bases). This CDR3 has 16 amino acids. The V end was cut by 3 bases, the J end by 0 bases, with 14 bases between. Germline lookup yields CDR1 KGHSH and CDR2 LQKENI. CDR3 sequence: CASSPRGGSMNTEAFF. Written as DNA, the CDR3 is TGTGCCAGCTCACCCCGGGGGGGGAGCATGAACACTGAAGCTTTCTTT.

The V and J genes are TRBV30 and TRBJ2-1, with D tentatively TRBD2 (6 bases). CDR1 and CDR2 from the germline V gene are GTSNPN and SVGIG (reference sequence). The length of the CDR3 is 12 residues. Trimming pared 0 bases from V and 9 bases from J, leaving 9 bases between. The CDR3 loop reads CAWSVRGGEQFF. The CDR3 DNA reads as TGTGCCTGGAGTGTACGGGGAGGTGAGCAGTTCTTC.

The chain recombines TRBV4-2 with TRBJ1-5; D unclear. The CDR3 sequence is 16 residues long. The V gene's germline CDR1 is LGHNA and CDR2 YNFKEQ. Trimming left V 0 bases short and J 2 bases short, with 11 bases between. The CDR3 reads CASSQEDGWGNQPQHF. The CDR3 bases are TGTGCCAGCAGCCAAGAAGACGGGTGGGGCAATCAGCCCCAGCATTTT.

The chain joins TRBV5-4 to TRBJ1-2; 10 bases align to TRBD1. Per germline, CDR1 SGHNT and CDR2 YYREEE (reference sequence). J was trimmed by 7 bases and V by 4 bases; bases with no gene match: 10. This CDR3 has 15 amino acids. The CDR3 here is CASSPDPGQGSGYTF. In nucleotides, the CDR3 is TGTGCCAGCAGCCCCGATCCGGGACAGGGGAGTGGCTACACCTTC. Complete variable domain (other parts from reference TRBV5-4 and TRBJ1-2): ETGVTQSPTHLIKTRGQQVTLRCSSQSGHNTVSWYQQALGQGPQFIFQYYREEENGRGNFPPRFSGLQFPNYSSELNVNALELDDSALYLCASSPDPGQGSGYTFGSGTRLTVV.

This clone was detected once. The chain uses TRBV27 and TRBJ2-3; tentative D call: TRBD2 (6 bases). Trimming took 6 bases from V and 4 from J, leaving 20 bases between them. Germline CDR1 and CDR2: MNHEY and SMNVEV (reference sequence). The CDR3 length is 16 residues. The CDR3, as DNA: TGTGCCAGCAGACGACCGGGCGGGGATTTGGCAGATACGCAGTATTTT. Protein: CASRRPGGDLADTQYF.

J is TRBJ1-1 and V is TRBV3-1 (or the pseudogene TRBV3-2); no definite D call. This CDR3 has 11 amino acids. V dropped 8 bases and J dropped 2 bases, with 6 bases sitting between them. Germline values: CDR1 LGHDT, CDR2 YNNKEL (reference sequence). CDR3 loop: CASRGNTEAFF. The CDR3, as DNA: TGTGCCAGCCGAGGAAACACTGAAGCTTTCTTT.

The chain has TRBV5-5 and TRBJ1-2; 7 nucleotides agree with TRBD1. Germline V lookup: CDR1 SGHKS, CDR2 YYEKEE (reference sequence). The V gene end was trimmed by 4 bases and the J gene end by 4 bases; junction bases not matched to a gene: 7. The length of the CDR3 is 14 residues. CDR3 nucleotides: TGTGCCAGCAGCGGCGGGACAGCTTTCTATGGCTACACCTTC. Amino acid sequence: CASSGGTAFYGYTF.

This clone was picked up one time. CDR3 bases: TGTGCCAGCAGCCAAGAGGACAGGGTTTACTATGGCTACACCTTC. As protein: CASSQEDRVYYGYTF. The V and J genes are TRBV14 and TRBJ1-2; 8 nucleotides line up with TRBD1. CDR3 length: 15 residues. Germline V gene data show CDR1 as SGHDN and CDR2 as FVKESK. V lost 0 bases and J lost 3; bases outside the gene matches: 3. The whole variable domain, remainder taken from reference TRBV14 and TRBJ1-2, is EAGVTQFPSHSVIEKGQTVTLRCDPISGHDNLYWYRRVMGKEIKFLLHFVKESKQDESGMPNNRFLAERTGGTYSTLKVQPAELEDSGVYFCASSQEDRVYYGYTFGSGTRLTVV.

V is TRBV9 and J is TRBJ1-2, with a weak D call TRBD1 (5 bases). Germline values: CDR1 SGDLS, CDR2 YYNGEE. The V and J ends lost 2 bases and 4 bases respectively, with 12 bases between them. CDR3 length equals 14 residues. This CDR3 reads CASSVQQASYGYTF. For the CDR3, the DNA is TGTGCCAGCAGCGTCCAACAGGCCTCCTATGGCTACACCTTC. Complete variable domain (other parts from reference TRBV9 and TRBJ1-2): DSGVTQTPKHLITATGQRVTLRCSPRSGDLSVYWYQQSLDQGLQFLIQYYNGEERAKGNILERFSAQQFPDLHSELNLSSLELGDSALYFCASSVQQASYGYTFGSGTRLTVV.

The CDR3 sequence: CASSWTSGGAETQYF. The CDR3 DNA is TGTGCCAGCAGCTGGACTAGCGGGGGGGCGGAGACCCAGTACTTC. This chain connects TRBV11-2 to TRBJ2-5, with 15 bases that match TRBD2. The V gene's germline CDR1 is SGHAT and CDR2 FQNNGV. The CDR3 length is 15 residues. The V segment lost 4 bases and the J segment 5 bases; nucleotides outside the gene matches: 2.

This chain links TRBV7-9 with TRBJ2-7; possible D gene TRBD1, 6 bases. The CDR3 has 14 residues. Germline CDR1 SEHNR, CDR2 FQNEAQ (reference sequence). V lost 5 bases and J 3 bases, leaving 14 bases between the germline ends. The CDR3 DNA reads as TGTGCCAGCAGCCCCCCCGGACAGATCTACGAGCAGTACTTC. The encoded protein is CASSPPGQIYEQYF.

CDR3 sequence: CASSPWTGSSYEQYF. CDR3 nucleotides: TGTGCCAGCAGCCCATGGACAGGGAGCTCCTACGAGCAGTACTTC. The chain joins TRBV6-5 to TRBJ2-7; 8 positions agree with TRBD1. Germline loops: CDR1 MNHEY, CDR2 SVGAGI. This CDR3 has 15 residues. With V trimmed by 6 bases and J by 0 bases, 7 bases remained unmatched.

This clone showed up just once. Here the CDR3 reads CASSWGPGIPTEAFF. CDR3 nucleotide sequence: TGTGCCAGTAGTTGGGGGCCGGGAATCCCTACTGAAGCTTTCTTT. This rearrangement joins TRBV19 to TRBJ1-1; D is possibly TRBD1 (6 bases). Looked up from germline, CDR1 is LNHDA and CDR2 is SQIVND (reference sequence). Trimming removed 5 bases at V and 5 bases at J, with 18 bases between. This CDR3 region has 15 residues.

The chain links TRBV27 to TRBJ1-2; possible D gene TRBD1, 6 bases. V shed 1 base and J shed 2 bases, with 14 bases lying between them. The CDR3 loop spans 16 amino acids. Per germline, CDR1 MNHEY and CDR2 SMNVEV (reference sequence). CDR3 coding DNA: TGTGCCAGCAGTTTATATCCAGGGGAAAGGAACTATGGCTACACCTTC. Its protein product is CASSLYPGERNYGYTF.

The V gene is TRBV6-2 or TRBV6-3, the J gene TRBJ2-7, with 10 nucleotides matching TRBD1. The CDR3 runs 17 residues. V lost 0 bases and J lost 0; bases outside the gene matches: 5. Looked up from germline, CDR1 is MNHEY and CDR2 is SVGEGT. CDR3 sequence (DNA): TGTGCCAGCAGTTACTCGGGACAGGGGCGTTTCTCCTACGAGCAGTACTTC. This encodes CASSYSGQGRFSYEQYF.